The clone carrying this T cell receptor (beta chain) was observed a few times. Its antigen is still unknown. The CDR3 is made up of 16 amino acids. Germline V lookup: CDR1 MGHRA, CDR2 YSYEKL. Trimming left V 0 bases short and J 2 bases short, with 11 bases between. Sequencing was performed with immunoSEQ multiplex PCR; in TCRdb, only in-frame clones are kept and a portion is missing. The sample has about 4,400 clones, under 25% seen once. This sample was included in a study of T cells in localized non-small cell lung cancer. General study findings and limits: Clonality of T cells reached its maximum in uninvolved adjacent lung, surpassing tumor. Because only a single region of the tumor was sequenced, heterogeneity remains possible.

This specimen consisted of lung tumor tissue, obtained before any cancer treatment. The chain links TRBV4-1 to TRBJ1-3; unclear D gene. This clonotype originated in a female donor older than 55 with stage I lung adenocarcinoma. The CDR3 sequence: CASSQDRASTGNTIYF. CDR3 sequence (DNA): TGCGCCAGCAGCCAAGATCGGGCCTCGACTGGAAACACCATATATTTT.